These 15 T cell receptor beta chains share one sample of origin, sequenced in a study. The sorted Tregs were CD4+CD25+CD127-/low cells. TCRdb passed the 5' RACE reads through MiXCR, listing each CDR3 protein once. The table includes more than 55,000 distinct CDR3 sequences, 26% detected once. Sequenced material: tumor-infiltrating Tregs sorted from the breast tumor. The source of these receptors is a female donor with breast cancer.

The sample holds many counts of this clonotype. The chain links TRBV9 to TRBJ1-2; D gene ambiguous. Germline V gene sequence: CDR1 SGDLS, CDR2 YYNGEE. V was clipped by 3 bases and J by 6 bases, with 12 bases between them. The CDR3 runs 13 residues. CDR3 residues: CASSDALTNGYTF. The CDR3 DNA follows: TGTGCCAGCAGCGACGCCCTTACCAATGGCTACACCTTC.

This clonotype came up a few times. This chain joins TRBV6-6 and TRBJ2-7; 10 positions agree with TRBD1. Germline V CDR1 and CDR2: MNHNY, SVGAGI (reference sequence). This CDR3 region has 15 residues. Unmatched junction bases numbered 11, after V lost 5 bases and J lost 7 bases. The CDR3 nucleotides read TGTGCCAGCAGTCAAAAGCCGGGACAGGGGCGGGAGCAGTACTTC. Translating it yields CASSQKPGQGREQYF.

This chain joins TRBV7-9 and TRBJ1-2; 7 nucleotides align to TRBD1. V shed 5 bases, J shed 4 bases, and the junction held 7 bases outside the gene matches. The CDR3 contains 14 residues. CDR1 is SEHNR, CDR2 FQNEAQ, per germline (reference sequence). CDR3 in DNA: TGTGCCAGCAGCCCGAGAACAGGGGCCTATGGCTACACCTTC. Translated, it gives CASSPRTGAYGYTF.

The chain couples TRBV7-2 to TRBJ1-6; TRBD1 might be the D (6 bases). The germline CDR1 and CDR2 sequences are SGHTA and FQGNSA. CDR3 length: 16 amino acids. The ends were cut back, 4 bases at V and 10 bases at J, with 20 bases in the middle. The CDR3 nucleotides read TGTGCCAGCAGCTCCCTGGGGGTGGAACAGGGATCACCCCTCCACTTT. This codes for CASSSLGVEQGSPLHF.

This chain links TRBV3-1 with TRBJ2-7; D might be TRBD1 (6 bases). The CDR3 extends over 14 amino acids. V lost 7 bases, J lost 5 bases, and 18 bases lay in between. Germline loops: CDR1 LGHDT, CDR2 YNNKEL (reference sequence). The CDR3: CASTNGQTRHEQYF. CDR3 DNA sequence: TGTGCCAGCACCAACGGACAGACAAGGCACGAGCAGTACTTC.

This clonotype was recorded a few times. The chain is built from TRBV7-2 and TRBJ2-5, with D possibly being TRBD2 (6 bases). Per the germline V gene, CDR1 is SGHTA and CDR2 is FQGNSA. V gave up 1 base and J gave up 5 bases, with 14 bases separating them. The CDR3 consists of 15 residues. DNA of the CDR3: TGTGCCAGCAGCTTAGTGGGGGGATTCGGGGAGACCCAGTACTTC. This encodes CASSLVGGFGETQYF.

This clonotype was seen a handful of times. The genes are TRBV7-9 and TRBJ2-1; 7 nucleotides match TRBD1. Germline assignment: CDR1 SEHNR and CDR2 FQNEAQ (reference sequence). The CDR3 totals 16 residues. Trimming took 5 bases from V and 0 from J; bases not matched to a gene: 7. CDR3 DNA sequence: TGTGCCAGCAGCCGGACAGGAACCCGCTCCTACAATGAGCAGTTCTTC. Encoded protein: CASSRTGTRSYNEQFF.

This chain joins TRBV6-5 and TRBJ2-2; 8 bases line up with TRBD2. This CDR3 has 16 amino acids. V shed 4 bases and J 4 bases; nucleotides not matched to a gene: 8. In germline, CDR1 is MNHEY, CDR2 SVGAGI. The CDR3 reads CASSSTGLESTGELFF. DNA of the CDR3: TGTGCCAGCAGTTCGACGGGACTAGAGTCCACCGGGGAGCTGTTTTTT.

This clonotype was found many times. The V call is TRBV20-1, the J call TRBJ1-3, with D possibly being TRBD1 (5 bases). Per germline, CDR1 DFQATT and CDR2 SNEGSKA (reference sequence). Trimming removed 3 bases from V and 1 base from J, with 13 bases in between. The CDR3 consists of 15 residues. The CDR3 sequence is CSASGGSLSGNTIYF. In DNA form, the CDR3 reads TGCAGTGCTAGTGGGGGATCATTGTCTGGAAACACCATATATTTT.

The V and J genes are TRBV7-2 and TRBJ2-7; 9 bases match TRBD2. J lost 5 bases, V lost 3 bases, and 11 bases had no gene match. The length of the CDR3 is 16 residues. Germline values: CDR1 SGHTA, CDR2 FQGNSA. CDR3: CASSFGGLREGNEQYF. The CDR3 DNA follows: TGTGCCAGCAGCTTTGGGGGATTGCGGGAGGGTAACGAGCAGTACTTC.

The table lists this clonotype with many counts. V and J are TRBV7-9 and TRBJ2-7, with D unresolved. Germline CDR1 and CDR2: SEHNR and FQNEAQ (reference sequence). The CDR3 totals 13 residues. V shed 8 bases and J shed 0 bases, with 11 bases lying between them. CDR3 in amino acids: CASAMGASYEQYF. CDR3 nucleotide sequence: TGTGCCAGCGCAATGGGCGCCTCCTACGAGCAGTACTTC.

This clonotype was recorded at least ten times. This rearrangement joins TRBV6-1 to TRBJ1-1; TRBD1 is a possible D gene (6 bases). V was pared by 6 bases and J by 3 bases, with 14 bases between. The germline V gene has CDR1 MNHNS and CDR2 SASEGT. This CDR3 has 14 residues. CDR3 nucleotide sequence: TGTGCCAGCAGCTTTACAGGGACGGACACTGAAGCTTTCTTT. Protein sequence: CASSFTGTDTEAFF.

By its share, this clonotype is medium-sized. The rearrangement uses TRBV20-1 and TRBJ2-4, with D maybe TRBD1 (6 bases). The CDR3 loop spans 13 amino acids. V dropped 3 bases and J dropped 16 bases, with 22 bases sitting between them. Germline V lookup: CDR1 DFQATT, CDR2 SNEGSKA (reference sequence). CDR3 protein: CSASRMTGHMDYF. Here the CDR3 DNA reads TGCAGTGCTAGTCGTATGACAGGTCATATGGACTACTTC.

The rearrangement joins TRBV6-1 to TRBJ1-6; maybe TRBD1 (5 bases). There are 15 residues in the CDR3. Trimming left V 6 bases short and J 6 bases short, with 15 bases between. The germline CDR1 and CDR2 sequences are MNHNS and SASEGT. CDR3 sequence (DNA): TGTGCCAGCAGCGGTGGGGGAATAAGTAATTCACCCCTCCACTTT. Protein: CASSGGGISNSPLHF.

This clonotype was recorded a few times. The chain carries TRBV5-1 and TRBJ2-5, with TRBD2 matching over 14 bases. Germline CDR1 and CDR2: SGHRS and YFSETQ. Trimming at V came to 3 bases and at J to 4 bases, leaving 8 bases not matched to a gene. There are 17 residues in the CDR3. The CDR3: CASSWRLAGGSRETQYF. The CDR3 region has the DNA TGCGCCAGCAGCTGGAGACTAGCGGGGGGGTCTCGAGAGACCCAGTACTTC. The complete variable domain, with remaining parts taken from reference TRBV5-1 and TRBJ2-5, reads KAGVTQTPRYLIKTRGQQVTLSCSPISGHRSVSWYQQTPGQGLQFLFEYFSETQRNKGNFPGRFSGRQFSNSRSEMNVSTLELGDSALYLCASSWRLAGGSRETQYFGPGTRLLVL.